The TCR beta chain described here comes from a study of human T cells and chemical hapten exposure. Study-wide findings and caveats: The study found expanded TCRs formed significantly more large CDR3 similarity clusters than controls.

This clonotype was seen repeatedly, ten times or more. Its antigen is not known. Germline CDR1 reads KGHSH; CDR2 reads LQKENI. Trimming took off 3 bases at V and 4 bases at J, with 19 bases between the two ends. The CDR3 has 17 amino acids. Specified time point: pre-sensitization, week 0. Noted treatment: therapeutic diphenylcyclopropenone sensitization with weekly scalp DPC. Researchers sampled blood before each patch test went on. One entry per CDR3 protein results from TCRdb running MiXCR on the RACE reads. The data show tens of thousands of distinct CDR3 sequences, with 6.5% to 8.5% seen just once and around 1.6% held by the top ten.

This sequence joins TRBV18 and TRBJ2-1, with D possibly being TRBD2 (6 bases). Source: whole blood, taken in connection with sensitization to the hapten diphenylcyclopropenone (DPC). The sequence was obtained from a woman aged 25 to 45 with alopecia areata. Some clones in this sample may be carry-over from other donors' samples. The CDR3 sequence is CASSPNLVGGGYNEQFF. CDR3 in DNA: TGTGCCAGCTCACCGAACCTGGTGGGAGGAGGGTACAATGAGCAGTTCTTC.